The present entry profiles one T cell receptor beta chain with its context. Its antigen specificity is not known. No base quality values were provided; no much bigger clone lies one nucleotide off. The sample is drawn from a study of CDR3 diversity in severe acne (dated by TCRdb to 2018 to 2020). V is shortened by 0 bases, J by 11 bases, and the region joining them spans 13 bases. The germline V gene (reference sequence) gives CDR1 as LNHNV and CDR2 as YYDKDF. The CDR3 starts with the cysteine, ends with the phenylalanine, and has 13 residues. The entry retains the CDR3 DNA only, 39 bases that are in frame from base 1. Libraries were constructed by PCR. Sequenced using an Illumina HiSeq 2000. Clones were called with MiXCR by TCRdb after fastp trimmed the public reads at Q25, and only in-frame beta chains were retained. Records with the same CDR3 protein are collapsed into one entry carrying the most frequent genes and DNA. This sample comprises under 95,000 distinct CDR3 sequences, 45% to 50% of them detected only once. Clones ranked in the top ten supply around a tenth of the sample.

The source is a male donor in good health, serving as a control. The sample consisted of blood. The chain is made from TRBV15 and TRBJ1-1; TRBD1 might be the D gene, on 6 matching bases. The encoded CDR3 is CATSRDAGGTAFF. At the DNA level, the sequence is TGTGCCACCAGCAGAGATGCGGGGGGCACTGCTTTCTTT.